This TCR beta chain was identified in a study of CD8 T cells in ankylosing spondylitis. This clonotype was seen more than once but under ten times. Its antigen is unknown. For TCR beta, libraries came from quantitative 5'-RACE with molecular barcodes. TCRdb re-analysed the 5' RACE reads in MiXCR, keeping a single row per CDR3 protein. The data contain about 330,000 distinct CDR3 sequences, roughly 8% of them singletons. There are 15 residues in the CDR3. Trimming pared 4 bases from V and 4 bases from J, leaving 16 bases between. CDR1 is LGHNA and CDR2 is YSLEER in the germline V gene. The study's findings and limits: Existing reports had already noted some motif variants in reactive arthritis synovial fluid and blood. Seemingly characteristic of ankylosing spondylitis blood was a TCR beta motif consisting of eight highly homologous variants.

The sample consisted of blood, either unsorted or a sorted T cell fraction (not recorded which). The chain combines TRBV4-3 with TRBJ1-2; a weak D match, TRBD1 (5 bases). The source of this sequence is a male donor with ankylosing spondylitis. The CDR3, as DNA: TGCGCCAGCAGCCCCGGACAAGGCCTTTTCTATGGCTACACCTTC. It codes for CASSPGQGLFYGYTF.